These T cell receptor beta chains were read from a single sample in a study of neurological immune-mediated disorders. MiXCR was run by TCRdb on the 5' RACE reads, yielding one entry per CDR3 protein. The sample includes tens of thousands of distinct CDR3 sequences, around 4.7% of them seen just once. The sequencing input was PBMCs. The receptor source for this set is a woman aged 45-60 years with multiple sclerosis. The CDR3 runs from the conserved cysteine through the conserved F or W. Each record gives: V gene, clone size, D gene, J gene, CDR3 protein, CDR3 DNA. A D gene is named only where the DNA matches it firmly. The size entry is marked missing in some rows and otherwise reads once, few, many or a size class.

TRBV20-1	many	TRBD1	TRBJ1-6	CSARGQGALNSPLHF	TGCAGTGCTAGAGGACAGGGGGCGCTAAATTCACCCCTCCACTTT
TRBV18	-	-	TRBJ1-6	CASSLRDSSSPLNF	TGTGCCAGCTCACTCCGGGACTCGAGTTCACCCCTCAACTTT
TRBV27	many	TRBD1	TRBJ2-2	CASSFGQGAPGELFF	TGTGCCAGCAGTTTCGGACAGGGGGCGCCCGGGGAGCTGTTTTTT
TRBV5-1	many	TRBD1	TRBJ2-5	CASTDRAQETQYF	TGCGCCAGCACGGACAGGGCTCAAGAGACCCAGTACTTC
TRBV7-7	-	-	TRBJ2-5	CASSSRRKEGETQYF	TGTGCTAGCAGTTCCCGTAGAAAGGAGGGAGAGACCCAGTACTTC
TRBV5-1	many	TRBD2	TRBJ2-7	CASSPGGEGEQYF	TGCGCCAGCAGCCCCGGCGGGGAGGGGGAGCAGTACTTC
TRBV20-1	-	-	TRBJ2-1	CSAPTTGVSYNEQFF	TGCAGTGCTCCTACAACGGGGGTTTCCTACAATGAGCAGTTCTTC
TRBV27	many	TRBD2	TRBJ2-1	CASSLGRGSNEQFF	TGTGCCAGCAGTTTAGGGCGGGGGTCCAATGAGCAGTTCTTC
TRBV12-3/TRBV12-4	many	TRBD2	TRBJ2-5	CASSFLASGFQETQYF	TGTGCCAGCAGTTTCCTCGCTAGCGGTTTTCAAGAGACCCAGTACTTC
TRBV5-1	many	-	TRBJ2-1	CASSLVQGEQFF	TGCGCCAGCAGCTTGGTCCAGGGTGAGCAGTTCTTC
TRBV18	many	TRBD1	TRBJ1-2	CASSRDRVGDGYTF	TGTGCCAGCTCACGGGACAGGGTTGGAGATGGCTACACCTTC
TRBV27	many	TRBD2	TRBJ2-1	CASSLSSAGGHNEQFF	TGTGCCAGCAGTTTATCGTCAGCGGGGGGGCACAATGAGCAGTTCTTC
TRBV5-4	-	-	TRBJ2-2	CASSPGIDTGELFF	TGTGCCAGCAGCCCTGGCATAGACACCGGGGAGCTGTTTTTT
TRBV7-2	many	TRBD2	TRBJ2-3	CASSLLAGGPGYTQYF	TGTGCCAGCAGCTTACTAGCGGGGGGGCCGGGGTATACGCAGTATTTT
TRBV20-1	medium-sized	TRBD2	TRBJ2-3	CSARPTAGEIDTQYF	TGCAGTGCTAGACCGACAGCGGGGGAAATAGATACGCAGTATTTT
TRBV4-1	many	-	TRBJ1-4	CASSQDTGYEKLFF	TGCGCCAGCAGCCAAGATACAGGGTACGAAAAACTGTTTTTT
TRBV6-2/TRBV6-3	few	-	TRBJ1-1	CASSYQENTEAFF	TGTGCCAGCAGTTACCAGGAGAACACTGAAGCTTTCTTT
TRBV29-1	many	-	TRBJ2-7	CSIRNRDEQYF	TGCAGCATTAGGAATCGGGACGAGCAGTACTTC
TRBV29-1	many	TRBD1	TRBJ1-1	CSATGDTEAFF	TGCAGCGCTACAGGGGACACTGAAGCTTTCTTT
TRBV7-3	many	-	TRBJ2-3	CASSPGQITDTQYF	TGTGCCAGCAGCCCTGGACAGATCACAGATACGCAGTATTTT
TRBV6-5	many	TRBD2	TRBJ2-5	CASSSVPGGRETQYF	TGTGCCAGCAGTTCCGTCCCCGGGGGGAGGGAGACCCAGTACTTC
TRBV20-1	many	-	TRBJ2-1	CSATSWSNEQFF	TGCAGTGCCACAAGTTGGAGCAATGAGCAGTTCTTC
TRBV9	many	-	TRBJ1-2	CASSSQLRDGYTF	TGTGCCAGCAGCTCCCAGTTGCGGGATGGCTACACCTTC
TRBV20-1	many	-	TRBJ2-3	CSASPGGPVADTQYF	TGCAGTGCTAGCCCCGGCGGGCCGGTGGCAGATACGCAGTATTTT
TRBV4-2	many	-	TRBJ2-7	CASSQDALTYEQYF	TGTGCCAGCAGCCAAGATGCCCTAACCTACGAGCAGTACTTC
TRBV15	many	-	TRBJ1-1	CATSRVEEEEAFF	TGTGCCACCAGCAGAGTTGAGGAGGAAGAAGCTTTCTTT
TRBV4-3	many	TRBD1	TRBJ2-2	CASSQGTGTGGELFF	TGCGCCAGCAGCCAAGGGACCGGGACAGGCGGGGAGCTGTTTTTT
TRBV7-9	many	TRBD1	TRBJ2-7	CASSLGDRSYEQYF	TGTGCCAGCAGCTTGGGGGACAGATCCTACGAGCAGTACTTC
TRBV20-1	few	-	TRBJ1-2	CSAFINYGYTF	TGCAGTGCTTTTATTAACTATGGCTACACCTTC
TRBV4-2	-	-	TRBJ1-4	CASSQERGTGEGKSEKLFF	TGTGCCAGCAGCCAAGAACGCGGGACGGGGGAAGGGAAATCGGAAAAACTGTTTTTT
TRBV5-1	many	-	TRBJ2-1	CASSLSATGFSYNEQFF	TGCGCCAGCAGCTTATCCGCGACAGGCTTCTCCTACAATGAGCAGTTCTTC
TRBV5-1	many	TRBD1	TRBJ1-1	CASSMTGLGNTEAFF	TGCGCCAGCAGCATGACAGGGTTGGGAAACACTGAAGCTTTCTTT
TRBV7-9	few	-	TRBJ2-3	CASSFVSGGTDTQYF	TGTGCCAGCAGCTTTGTTTCTGGGGGTACAGATACGCAGTATTTT
TRBV11-3	many	-	TRBJ2-1	CASSTWPMEHNEQFF	TGTGCCAGCAGCACTTGGCCCATGGAGCACAATGAGCAGTTCTTC
TRBV20-1	many	-	TRBJ2-1	CSAVDISYNEQFF	TGCAGTGCTGTGGACATCTCCTACAATGAGCAGTTCTTC
TRBV10-3	many	TRBD1	TRBJ1-1	CAIRITGEGTEAFF	TGTGCCATCAGAATTACAGGGGAAGGCACTGAAGCTTTCTTT
TRBV12-3/TRBV12-4	many	-	TRBJ1-1	CASSLRQTGDTEAFF	TGTGCCAGCAGTTTAAGACAGACCGGGGACACTGAAGCTTTCTTT
TRBV4-1	many	TRBD1	TRBJ2-7	CASSLRTGTTYEQYF	TGCGCCAGCAGCCTAAGGACAGGGACAACCTACGAGCAGTACTTC
TRBV7-9	many	-	TRBJ1-4	CASSPGPNEKLFF	TGTGCCAGCAGCCCGGGCCCTAATGAAAAACTGTTTTTT
TRBV20-1	few	-	TRBJ2-3	CSARDPQGRPDTQYF	TGCAGTGCTAGAGATCCACAGGGACGCCCAGATACGCAGTATTTT
TRBV4-3	many	-	TRBJ1-4	CASSPNEAFSEKLFF	TGCGCCAGCAGCCCGAACGAGGCATTCAGTGAAAAACTGTTTTTT